This TCR beta chain was profiled in a study of cytomegalovirus exposure and HLA in healthy donors. Study-wide results and caveats: It was taken for granted in presence/absence analyses that sequencing depth across donors was roughly uniform. The authors enumerated over 150 TCR beta chains as linked to cytomegalovirus. Researchers reported from a later analysis that most CMV-associated TCR beta chains appeared HLA-restricted. Later on, a genetic analysis was performed. It linked a missense variant in DCLRE1C with V- and J-gene trimming of TCR beta.

As concerns this clone: Antigen unknown.

Primers for the PCR totalled 60 Vbeta and 13 Jbeta. Measured with immunoSEQ multiplex PCR; TCRdb has only the in-frame clones, and not every one. In the table there are some 110,000 clones, about 70% of which are singletons. This CDR3 region has 17 residues. V lost 4 bases, J lost 7 bases, and 10 bases stayed unmatched. Germline CDR1 is MNHEY and CDR2 is SMNVEV (reference sequence). Sequenced: PBMCs. The chain has TRBV27 and TRBJ2-2; 12 bases are a match to TRBD2. The sequence was obtained from a man younger than 40 in good health and CMV-seropositive. CDR3 coding DNA: TGTGCCAGCAGTTCCAGAGCTAGCGGGGGGGCTTTCGGGGAGCTGTTTTTT. Translation: CASSSRASGGAFGELFF.